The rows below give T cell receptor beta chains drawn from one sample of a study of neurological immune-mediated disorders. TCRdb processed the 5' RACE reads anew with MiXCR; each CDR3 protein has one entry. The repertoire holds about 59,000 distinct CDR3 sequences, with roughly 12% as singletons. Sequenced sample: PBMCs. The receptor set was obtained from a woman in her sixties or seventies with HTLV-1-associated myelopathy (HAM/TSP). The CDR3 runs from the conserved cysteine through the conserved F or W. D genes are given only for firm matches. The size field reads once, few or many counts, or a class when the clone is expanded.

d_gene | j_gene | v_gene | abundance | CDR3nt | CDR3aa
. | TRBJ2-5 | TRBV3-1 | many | TGTGCCAGCAGCCAAGCAAGATGGGTGGAGACCCAGTACTTC | CASSQARWVETQYF
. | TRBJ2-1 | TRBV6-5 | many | TGTGCCAGCAGTTACCCACAGGGAAATGAGCAGTTCTTC | CASSYPQGNEQFF
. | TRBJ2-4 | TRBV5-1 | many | TGCGCCAGCAGCTTGCTGTGGGGGGGCCTTCAGTACTTC | CASSLLWGGLQYF
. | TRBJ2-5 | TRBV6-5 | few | TGTGCCAGCAGTTACCTTTCTCAGGGACCACAAGAGACCCAGTACTTC | CASSYLSQGPQETQYF
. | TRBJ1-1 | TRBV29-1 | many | TGCAGCGTAGAAGTGGGGTACAGCAACACTGAAGCTTTCTTT | CSVEVGYSNTEAFF
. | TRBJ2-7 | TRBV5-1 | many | TGCGCCAGCAGCTCCACAGGGGAGGCCTACGAGCAGTACTTC | CASSSTGEAYEQYF
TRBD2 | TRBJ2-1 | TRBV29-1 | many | TGCAGCGCTGCCCCGACTAGCGGGAGCTCCTACAATGAGCAGTTCTTC | CSAAPTSGSSYNEQFF
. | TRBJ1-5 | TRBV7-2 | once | TGTGCCAGTATCTTAAATTTCGGTCAGCCCCAGCATTTT | CASILNFGQPQHF
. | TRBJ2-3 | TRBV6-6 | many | TGTGCCAGCAGTGGAAGCACAGATACGCAGTATTTT | CASSGSTDTQYF
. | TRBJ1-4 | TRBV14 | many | TGTGCCAGCAGCCAAGATGTCGGGACCGTGAATGAAAAACTGTTTTTT | CASSQDVGTVNEKLFF
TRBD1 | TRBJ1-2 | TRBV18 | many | TGTGCCAGCTCACCACCGGGGACAGGGACCTATGGCTACACCTTC | CASSPPGTGTYGYTF
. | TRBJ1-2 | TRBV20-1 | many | TGCAGTGCTAGGGTGACAGGCAACTATGGCTACACCTTC | CSARVTGNYGYTF
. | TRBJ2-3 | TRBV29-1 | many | TGCAGCGTTCCGGGAGGCACAGATACGCAGTATTTT | CSVPGGTDTQYF
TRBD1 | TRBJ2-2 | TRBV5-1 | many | TGCGCCAGCAGCCCCGGGACAGGGGACACCGGGGAGCTGTTTTTT | CASSPGTGDTGELFF